Listed below are T cell receptor beta chains from one sample, sequenced in a study of shared clonotypes between healthy human individuals. Method: immunoSEQ multiplex PCR; TCRdb's copy keeps in-frame clones and lacks some. The sample shows 400,000 to 600,000 clones, about 80% of them seen only once. The sequencing sample was made of PBMCs. These TCRs come from a woman in her thirties or forties in good health. Some clones in this sample may be carry-over from other donors' samples. CDR3s include the opening cysteine and the closing phenylalanine or tryptophan. D genes are given only for firm matches. The size of a clone is reported for some rows only, either as once, few or many, or as a class for expanded clones.

d_call	v_call	clone_size	j_call	cdr3_nt	cdr3_aa
TRBD1	TRBV11-2	once	TRBJ2-5	TGTGCCAGCAGCTTAGAGGTATGGGACAGTGGAGAGACCCAGTACTTC	CASSLEVWDSGETQYF
TRBD2	TRBV11-2	-	TRBJ2-7	TGTGCCAGCAGCCCCAACCAAGCGGGAGGGGGTGAGCAGTACTTC	CASSPNQAGGGEQYF
TRBD1	TRBV6-1	-	TRBJ1-2	TGTGCCAGCAGGGGGACAGATACCTTTAACTATGGCTACACCTTC	CASRGTDTFNYGYTF
-	TRBV2	-	TRBJ2-3	TGTGCCAGCAGCTGGGAGCACACAGATACGCAGTATTTT	CASSWEHTDTQYF
TRBD2	TRBV19	-	TRBJ2-3	TGTGCCAGTAGCAGACTAGCGGGAGGGTTAGATACGCAGTATTTT	CASSRLAGGLDTQYF
TRBD1	TRBV11-2	-	TRBJ2-7	TGTGCCAGCAGCACCTCGACAGGGCTCGAGCAGTACTTC	CASSTSTGLEQYF
-	TRBV11-2	few	TRBJ2-5	TGTGCCAGCAGCTTCGGACCCCCGGAGACCCAGTACTTC	CASSFGPPETQYF
TRBD1	TRBV30	few	TRBJ1-1	TGTGCCTGGGACAGGGGGGAGAACACTGAAGCTTTCTTT	CAWDRGENTEAFF
-	TRBV5-1	-	TRBJ1-5	TGCGCCAGCAGCTTCACTTCAGGGGCAAATCAGCCCCAGCATTTT	CASSFTSGANQPQHF
-	TRBV10-1	-	TRBJ2-4	TGCGCCAGCAGTGAGTCTGGCACCGTGCTAGGCAAAAACATTCAGTACTTC	CASSESGTVLGKNIQYF
TRBD2	TRBV7-9	-	TRBJ2-2	TGTGCCAGCAGCCCCGGGACTAGCGCCCTCACCGGGGAGCTGTTTTTT	CASSPGTSALTGELFF
TRBD1	TRBV4-2	-	TRBJ2-7	TGTGCCAGCAGCCAAGAGGTATTCGTTGGGACAGGAACTTACGAGCAGTACTTC	CASSQEVFVGTGTYEQYF
-	TRBV30	-	TRBJ1-5	TGTGCCTGGAGTCCCCCCCCGGACACAGGGCGGGACCAGCCCCAGCATTTT	CAWSPPPDTGRDQPQHF
-	TRBV11-3	once	TRBJ2-7	TGTGCCAGCAGTCAAGACAGTAGTCGCTACGAGCAGTACTTC	CASSQDSSRYEQYF
TRBD1	TRBV11-2	-	TRBJ1-1	TGTGCCAGCAGCCCCCACCAAGGGACAGGGATTGGTGAAGCTTTCTTT	CASSPHQGTGIGEAFF
-	TRBV5-4	-	TRBJ1-2	TGTGCCAGCAGCCCGGGACAAAACTATGGCTACACCTTC	CASSPGQNYGYTF
-	TRBV20-1	-	TRBJ2-1	TGCAGTGCTACGTACAATGAGCAGTTCTTC	CSATYNEQFF